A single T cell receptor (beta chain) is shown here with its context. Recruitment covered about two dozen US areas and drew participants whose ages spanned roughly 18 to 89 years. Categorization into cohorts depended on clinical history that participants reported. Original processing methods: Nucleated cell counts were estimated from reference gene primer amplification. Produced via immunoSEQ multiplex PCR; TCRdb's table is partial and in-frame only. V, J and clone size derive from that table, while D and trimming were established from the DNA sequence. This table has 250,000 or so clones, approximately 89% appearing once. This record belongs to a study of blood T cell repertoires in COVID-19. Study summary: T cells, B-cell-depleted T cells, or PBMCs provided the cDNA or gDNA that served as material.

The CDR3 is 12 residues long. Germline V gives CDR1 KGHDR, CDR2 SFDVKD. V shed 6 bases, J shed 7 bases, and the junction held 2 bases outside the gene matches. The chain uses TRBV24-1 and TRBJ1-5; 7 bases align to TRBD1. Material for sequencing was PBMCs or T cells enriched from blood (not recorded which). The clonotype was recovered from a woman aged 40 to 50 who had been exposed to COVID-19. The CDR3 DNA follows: TGTGCCACCAGTACAGGGGAACAGCCCCAGCATTTT. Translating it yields CATSTGEQPQHF.